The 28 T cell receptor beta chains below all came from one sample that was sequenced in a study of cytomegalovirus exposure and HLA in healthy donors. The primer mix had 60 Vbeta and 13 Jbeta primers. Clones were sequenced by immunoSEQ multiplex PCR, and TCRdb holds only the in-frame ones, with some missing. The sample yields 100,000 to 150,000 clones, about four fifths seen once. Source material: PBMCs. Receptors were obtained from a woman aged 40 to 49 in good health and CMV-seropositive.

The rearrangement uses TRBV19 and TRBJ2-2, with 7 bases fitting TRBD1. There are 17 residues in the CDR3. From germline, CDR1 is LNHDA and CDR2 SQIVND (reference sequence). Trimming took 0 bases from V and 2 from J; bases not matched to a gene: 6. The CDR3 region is CASSIDQTGDNTGELFF. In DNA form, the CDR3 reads TGTGCCAGTAGTATAGATCAAACAGGGGACAACACCGGGGAGCTGTTTTTT.

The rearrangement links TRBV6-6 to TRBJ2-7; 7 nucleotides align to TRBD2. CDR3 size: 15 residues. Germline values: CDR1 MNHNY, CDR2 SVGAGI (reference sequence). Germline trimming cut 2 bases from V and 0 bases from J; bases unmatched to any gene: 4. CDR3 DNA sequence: TGTGCCAGCAGTTACGGCGCGGGGGACTCCTACGAGCAGTACTTC. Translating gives CASSYGAGDSYEQYF.

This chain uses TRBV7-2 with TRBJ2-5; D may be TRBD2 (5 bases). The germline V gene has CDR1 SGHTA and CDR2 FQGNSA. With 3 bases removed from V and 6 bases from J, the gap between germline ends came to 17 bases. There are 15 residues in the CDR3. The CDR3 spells CASSFVASRGKTQYF. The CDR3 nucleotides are TGTGCCAGCAGCTTTGTGGCTAGCCGGGGAAAGACCCAGTACTTC. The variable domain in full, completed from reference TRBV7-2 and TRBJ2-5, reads GAGVSQSPSNKVTEKGKDVELRCDPISGHTALYWYRQSLGQGLEFLIYFQGNSAPDKSGLPSDRFSAERTGGSVSTLTIQRTQQEDSAVYLCASSFVASRGKTQYFGPGTRLLVL.

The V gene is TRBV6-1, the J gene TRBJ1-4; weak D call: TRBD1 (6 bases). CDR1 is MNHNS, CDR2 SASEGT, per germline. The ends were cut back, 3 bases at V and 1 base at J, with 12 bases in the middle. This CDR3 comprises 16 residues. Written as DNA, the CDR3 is TGTGCCAGCAGTGAGGACAGCCGGGGAACTAATGAAAAACTGTTTTTT. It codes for CASSEDSRGTNEKLFF.

The CDR3 DNA is TGTGCCAGCAGCTTAGCGAGCGGACAGGGTAACAATGAGCAGTTCTTC. It translates to CASSLASGQGNNEQFF. The chain combines TRBV11-1 with TRBJ2-1, with 8 bases identical to TRBD1. The germline CDR1 and CDR2 sequences are SGHAT and FQDESV (reference sequence). V gave up 0 bases and J gave up 5 bases; unmatched junction bases: 6. This CDR3 has 16 residues.

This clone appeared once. The DNA of the CDR3 is TGCGCCAGCACAGCTCACTTAGGCAGGTATACCAAAAGGTCCTACAATGAGCAGTTCTTC. It specifies CASTAHLGRYTKRSYNEQFF. The rearrangement uses TRBV10-1 and TRBJ2-1; D is uncertain. CDR1 and CDR2 from the germline V gene are WNHNN and SYGVQD (reference sequence). With 7 bases removed from V and 1 base from J, the gap between germline ends came to 29 bases. The CDR3 is 20 residues long.

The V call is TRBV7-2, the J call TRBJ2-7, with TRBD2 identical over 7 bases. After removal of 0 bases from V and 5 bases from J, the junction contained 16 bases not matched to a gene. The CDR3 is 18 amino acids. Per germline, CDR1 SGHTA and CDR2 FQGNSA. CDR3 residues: CASSLAHIFREVADEQYF. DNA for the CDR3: TGTGCCAGCAGCTTAGCGCACATTTTTCGGGAGGTTGCAGACGAGCAGTACTTC. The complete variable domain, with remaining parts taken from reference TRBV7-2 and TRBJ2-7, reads GAGVSQSPSNKVTEKGKDVELRCDPISGHTALYWYRQSLGQGLEFLIYFQGNSAPDKSGLPSDRFSAERTGGSVSTLTIQRTQQEDSAVYLCASSLAHIFREVADEQYFGPGTRLTVT.

The CDR3 sequence is CASSLTGDGYTF. Here the CDR3 DNA reads TGTGCCAGCAGTTTAACCGGGGATGGCTACACCTTC. The chain uses TRBV28 and TRBJ1-2; no firm D call. CDR3 length: 12 residues. Germline CDR1 MDHEN, CDR2 SYDVKM. The ends were cut back, 2 bases at V and 6 bases at J, with 7 bases in the middle.

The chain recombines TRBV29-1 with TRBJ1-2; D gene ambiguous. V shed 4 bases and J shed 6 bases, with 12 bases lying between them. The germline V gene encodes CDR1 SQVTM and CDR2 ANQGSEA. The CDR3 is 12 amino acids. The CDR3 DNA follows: TGCAGCGTTGGGGTCCGCGAGGATGGCTACACCTTC. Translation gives CSVGVREDGYTF.

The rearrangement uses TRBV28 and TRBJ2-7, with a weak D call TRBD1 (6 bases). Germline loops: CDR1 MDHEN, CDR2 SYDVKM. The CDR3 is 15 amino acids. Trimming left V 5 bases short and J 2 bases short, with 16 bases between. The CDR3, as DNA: TGTGCCAGCAGTCCAGCGGACAGTCGCGCCTACGAGCAGTACTTC. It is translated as CASSPADSRAYEQYF.

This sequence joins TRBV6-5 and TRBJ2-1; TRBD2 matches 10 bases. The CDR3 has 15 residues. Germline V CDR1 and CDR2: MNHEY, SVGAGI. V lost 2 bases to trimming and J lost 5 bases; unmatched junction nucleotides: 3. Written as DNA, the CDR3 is TGTGCCAGCAGTTACAGGACTAGCGGAAACAATGAGCAGTTCTTC. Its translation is CASSYRTSGNNEQFF.

In DNA, the CDR3 is TGTGCCAGCAGCCCGGGACTAGATGAGCAGTTCTTC. This sequence encodes CASSPGLDEQFF. The V gene is TRBV6-5, the J gene TRBJ2-1; TRBD2 aligns across 8 bases. The germline V gene has CDR1 MNHEY and CDR2 SVGAGI. Trimming cost V 6 bases and J 8 bases; bases outside gene matches: 3. The CDR3 runs 12 residues.

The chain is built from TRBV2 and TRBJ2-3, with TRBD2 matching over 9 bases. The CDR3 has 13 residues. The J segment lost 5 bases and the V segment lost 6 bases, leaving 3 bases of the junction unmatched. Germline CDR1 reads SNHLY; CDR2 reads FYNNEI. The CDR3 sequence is CASRLLAGDTQYF. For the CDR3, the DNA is TGTGCCAGCAGATTACTAGCGGGAGATACGCAGTATTTT.

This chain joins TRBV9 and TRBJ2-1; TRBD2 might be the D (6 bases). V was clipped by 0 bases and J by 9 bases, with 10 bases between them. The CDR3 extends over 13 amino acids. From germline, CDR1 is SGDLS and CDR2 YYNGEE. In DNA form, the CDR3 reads TGTGCCAGCAGCGTAGTTCGGGGAGGTGAGCAGTTCTTC. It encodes CASSVVRGGEQFF.

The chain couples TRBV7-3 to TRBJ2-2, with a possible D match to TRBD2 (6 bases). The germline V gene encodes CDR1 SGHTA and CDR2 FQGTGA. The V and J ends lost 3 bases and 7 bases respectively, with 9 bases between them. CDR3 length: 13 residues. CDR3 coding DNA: TGTGCCAGCAGCTTCGGGGGAGGCGGGGAGCTGTTTTTT. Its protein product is CASSFGGGGELFF.

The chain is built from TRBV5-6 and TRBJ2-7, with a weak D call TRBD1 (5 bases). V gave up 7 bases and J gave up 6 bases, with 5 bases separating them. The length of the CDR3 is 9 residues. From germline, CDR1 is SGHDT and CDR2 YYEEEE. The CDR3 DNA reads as TGTGCCAGCCAGGGCGAGCAGTACTTC. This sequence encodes CASQGEQYF. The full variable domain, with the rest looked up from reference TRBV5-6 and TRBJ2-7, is DAGVTQSPTHLIKTRGQQVTLRCSPKSGHDTVSWYQQALGQGPQFIFQYYEEEERQRGNFPDRFSGHQFPNYSSELNVNALLLGDSALYLCASQGEQYFGPGTRLTVT.

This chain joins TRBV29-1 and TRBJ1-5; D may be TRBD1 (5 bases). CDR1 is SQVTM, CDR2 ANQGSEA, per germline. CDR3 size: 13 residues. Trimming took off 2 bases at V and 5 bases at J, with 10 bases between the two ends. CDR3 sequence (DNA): TGCAGCGTTGAACAGGGAAGGGATCAGCCCCAGCATTTT. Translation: CSVEQGRDQPQHF.

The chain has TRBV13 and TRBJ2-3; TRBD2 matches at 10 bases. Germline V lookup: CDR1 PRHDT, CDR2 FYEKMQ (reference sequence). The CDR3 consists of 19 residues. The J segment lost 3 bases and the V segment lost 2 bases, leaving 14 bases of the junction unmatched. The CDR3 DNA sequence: TGTGCCAGCAGCTTAAATCCTAGACTATATAGCGGGAGGACAGATACGCAGTATTTT. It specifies CASSLNPRLYSGRTDTQYF. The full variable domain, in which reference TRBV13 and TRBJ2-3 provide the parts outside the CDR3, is AAGVIQSPRHLIKEKRETATLKCYPIPRHDTVYWYQQGPGQDPQFLISFYEKMQSDKGSIPDRFSAQQFSDYHSELNMSSLELGDSALYFCASSLNPRLYSGRTDTQYFGPGTRLTVL.

In nucleotides, the CDR3 is TGTGCCTGGATCGCGGGAGGGGCGACAGGCCAGTTCTTC. As protein: CAWIAGGATGQFF. The chain recombines TRBV30 with TRBJ2-1, with 9 nucleotides matching TRBD2. CDR3 size: 13 residues. J was trimmed by 13 bases and V by 4 bases; bases with no gene match: 11. Germline loops: CDR1 GTSNPN, CDR2 SVGIG (reference sequence).

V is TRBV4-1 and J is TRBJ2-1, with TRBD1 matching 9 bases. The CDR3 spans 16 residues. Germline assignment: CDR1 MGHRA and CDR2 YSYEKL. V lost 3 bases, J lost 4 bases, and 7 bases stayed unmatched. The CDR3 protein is CASSQPYRGRYNEQFF. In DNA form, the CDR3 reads TGCGCCAGCAGCCAGCCATACAGGGGGCGATACAATGAGCAGTTCTTC.

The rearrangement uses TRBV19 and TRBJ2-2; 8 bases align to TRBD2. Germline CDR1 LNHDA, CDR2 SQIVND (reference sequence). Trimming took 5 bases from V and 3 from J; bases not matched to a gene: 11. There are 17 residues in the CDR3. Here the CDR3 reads CASSSLLSGTDTGELFF. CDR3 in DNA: TGTGCCAGTAGTTCCCTTCTTAGCGGGACGGACACCGGGGAGCTGTTTTTT.

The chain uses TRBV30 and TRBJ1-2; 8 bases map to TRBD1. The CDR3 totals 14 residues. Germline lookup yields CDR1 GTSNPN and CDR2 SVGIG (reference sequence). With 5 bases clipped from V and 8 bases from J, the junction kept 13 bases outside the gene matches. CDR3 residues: CAWSKATGGSGYTF. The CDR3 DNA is TGTGCCTGGTCCAAAGCCACAGGGGGAAGCGGCTACACCTTC.

This CDR3 is CASSDVVLNEKLFF. The CDR3 DNA follows: TGTGCCAGCAGTGACGTGGTTCTAAATGAAAAACTGTTTTTT. This chain connects TRBV2 to TRBJ1-4; D call uncertain. This CDR3 region has 14 residues. Per the germline V gene, CDR1 is SNHLY and CDR2 is FYNNEI. Trimming removed 3 bases at V and 5 bases at J, with 10 bases between.

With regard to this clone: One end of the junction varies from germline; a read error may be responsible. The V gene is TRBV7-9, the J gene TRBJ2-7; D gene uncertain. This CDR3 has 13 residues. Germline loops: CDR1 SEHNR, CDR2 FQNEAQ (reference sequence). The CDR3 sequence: CSSTPKSSYEQYF. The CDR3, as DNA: TGTTCCAGCACCCCCAAGAGCTCCTACGAGCAGTACTTC.

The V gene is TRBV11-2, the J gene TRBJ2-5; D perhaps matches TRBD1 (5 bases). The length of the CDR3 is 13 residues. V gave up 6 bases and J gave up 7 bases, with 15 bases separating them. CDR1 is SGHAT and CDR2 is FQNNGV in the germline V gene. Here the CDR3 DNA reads TGTGCCAGCAGTGGATCCAGGGAAGGGACCCAGTACTTC. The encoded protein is CASSGSREGTQYF.

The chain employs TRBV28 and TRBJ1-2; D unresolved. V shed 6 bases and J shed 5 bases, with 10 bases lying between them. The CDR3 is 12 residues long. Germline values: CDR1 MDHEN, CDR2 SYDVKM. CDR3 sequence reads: CASRSTGYGYTF. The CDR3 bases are TGTGCCAGCAGGTCCACGGGGTATGGCTACACCTTC.

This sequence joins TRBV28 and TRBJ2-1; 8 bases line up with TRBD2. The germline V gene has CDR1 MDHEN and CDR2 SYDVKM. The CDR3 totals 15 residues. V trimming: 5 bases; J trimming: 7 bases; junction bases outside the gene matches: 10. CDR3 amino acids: CASSLDRTGGNEQFF. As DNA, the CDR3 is TGTGCCAGCAGTCTAGACAGAACGGGGGGGAATGAGCAGTTCTTC.

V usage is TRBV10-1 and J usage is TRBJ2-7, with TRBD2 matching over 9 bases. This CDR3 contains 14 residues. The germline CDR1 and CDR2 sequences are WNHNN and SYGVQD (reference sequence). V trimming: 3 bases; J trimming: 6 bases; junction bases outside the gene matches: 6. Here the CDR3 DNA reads TGCGCCAGCAGTGACCAGGCGGGAGGGCCCGAGCAGTACTTC. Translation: CASSDQAGGPEQYF.